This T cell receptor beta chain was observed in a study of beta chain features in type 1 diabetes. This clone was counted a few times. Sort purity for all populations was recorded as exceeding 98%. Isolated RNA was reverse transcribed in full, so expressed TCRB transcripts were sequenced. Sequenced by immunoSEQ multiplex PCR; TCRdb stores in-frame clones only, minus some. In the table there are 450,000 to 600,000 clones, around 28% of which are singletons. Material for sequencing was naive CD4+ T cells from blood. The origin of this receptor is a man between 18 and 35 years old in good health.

The CDR3 here is CSASTGKTQYF. Here the CDR3 DNA reads TGCAGTGCTAGTACCGGGAAGACCCAGTACTTC. The chain uses TRBV20-1 and TRBJ2-5; weak D call: TRBD2 (5 bases). Germline V gene data show CDR1 as DFQATT and CDR2 as SNEGSKA (reference sequence). CDR3 length equals 11 residues. V was shortened by 3 bases and J by 6 bases, with 8 bases between the two germline ends.